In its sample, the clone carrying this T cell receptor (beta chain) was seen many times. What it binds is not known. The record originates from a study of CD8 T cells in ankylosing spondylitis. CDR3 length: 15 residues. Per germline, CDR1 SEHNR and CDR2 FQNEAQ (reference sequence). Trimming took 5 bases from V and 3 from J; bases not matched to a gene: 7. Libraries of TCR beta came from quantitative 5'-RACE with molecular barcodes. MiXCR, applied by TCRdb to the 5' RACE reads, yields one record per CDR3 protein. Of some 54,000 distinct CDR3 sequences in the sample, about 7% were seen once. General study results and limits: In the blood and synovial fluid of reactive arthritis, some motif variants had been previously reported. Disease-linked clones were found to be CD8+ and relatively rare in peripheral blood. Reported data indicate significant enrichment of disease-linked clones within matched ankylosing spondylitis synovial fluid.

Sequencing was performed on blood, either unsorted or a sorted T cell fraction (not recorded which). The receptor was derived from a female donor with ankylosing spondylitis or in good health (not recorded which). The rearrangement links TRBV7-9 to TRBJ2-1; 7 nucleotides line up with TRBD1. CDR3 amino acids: CASSRGTEFYNEQFF. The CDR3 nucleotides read TGTGCCAGCAGCCGAGGGACAGAATTCTACAATGAGCAGTTCTTC.